Sequencing of this TCR beta chain was carried out in a study of T-cell reconstitution after alpha-beta-depleted transplantation in children. Germline values: CDR1 LGHNA, CDR2 YSLEER. V lost 1 base, J lost 7 bases, and 17 bases lay in between. This CDR3 comprises 17 residues. Many counts were recorded for this clonotype. Construction of the TCRbeta library involved unique molecular identifiers. TCRdb re-analysed the PCR reads in MiXCR, keeping a single row per CDR3 protein. The sample comprises fewer than 350,000 distinct CDR3 sequences, 11% of which are singletons, and about 20% rests with the top ten.

The V gene is TRBV4-3, the J gene TRBJ1-6; TRBD1 is a possible D gene (6 bases). The sequence derives from a male patient aged 2 to 10 who had a stem cell transplant for chronic granulomatous disease, so the T cells may come from the graft donor. The starting material was peripheral blood, obtained 180 days after TCRalphabeta/CD19-depleted stem cell transplant. CDR3 sequence: CASSQGNRVSVNSPLHF. The DNA of the CDR3 is TGCGCCAGCAGCCAAGGGAACAGGGTATCGGTGAATTCACCCCTCCACTTT.